The clone carrying this T cell receptor beta chain was seen once. This entry comes from a study of blood T cell repertoires in COVID-19. As for the study in general: The study drew acute and convalescent COVID-19 samples from the United States, Italy and Spain.

From germline, CDR1 is SGHTS and CDR2 YDEGEE. The CDR3 totals 14 residues. Trimming took off 1 base at V and 2 bases at J, with 7 bases between the two ends. Using immunoSEQ multiplex PCR, the repertoire was profiled, and TCRdb retains in-frame clones only, with some absent. The sample lists 120,000 to 150,000 clones; around 83% were seen once. This clonotype originated in a woman aged 50 to 60 in a cohort sampled during active or convalescent COVID-19. Sequences were obtained from peripheral blood. The chain has TRBV5-8 and TRBJ1-5; D is undetermined. The CDR3 DNA reads TGTGCCAGCAGCTTGTGGTCAGGCAATCAGCCCCAGCATTTT. Its translation: CASSLWSGNQPQHF. The variable domain in full, with the rest retrieved from reference TRBV5-8 and TRBJ1-5, is EAGVTQSPTHLIKTRGQQATLRCSPISGHTSVYWYQQALGLGLQFLLWYDEGEERNRGNFPPRFSGRQFPNYSSELNVNALELEDSALYLCASSLWSGNQPQHFGDGTRLSIL.